The 14 T cell receptor beta chains given below trace back to one sample, sequenced in a study of blood T cell repertoires in COVID-19. Generated by immunoSEQ multiplex PCR, the TCRdb table keeps only in-frame clones and is missing some. The sample contains 450,000 to 500,000 clones, roughly 87% of which appear only once. Material for sequencing was PBMCs or T cells enriched from blood (not recorded which). Receptor source: a woman aged 18-29 years who had recovered from COVID-19.

V usage is TRBV29-1 and J usage is TRBJ2-7; 8 positions match TRBD1. With 3 bases clipped from V and 6 bases from J, the junction kept 7 bases outside the gene matches. The CDR3 is 13 residues long. The germline gives CDR1 SQVTM, CDR2 ANQGSEA. As DNA, the CDR3 is TGCAGCGTTGAGGACAGGGTAGGTGGCGAGCAGTACTTC. This codes for CSVEDRVGGEQYF.

The chain employs TRBV25-1 and TRBJ2-5; 12 nucleotides line up with TRBD1. The germline V gene has CDR1 MGHDK and CDR2 SYGVNS. The V segment lost 6 bases and the J segment 5 bases; nucleotides outside the gene matches: 7. The CDR3 runs 15 residues. CDR3 in amino acids: CASSPGTGGDETQYF. CDR3 DNA: TGTGCCAGCAGCCCCGGGACAGGGGGCGACGAGACCCAGTACTTC.

CDR3: CASTPTERSYEQYF. CDR3 DNA sequence: TGTGCCAGCACCCCGACAGAGCGTTCCTACGAGCAGTACTTC. The chain links TRBV2 to TRBJ2-7; the D gene is possibly TRBD1 (5 bases). This CDR3 is 14 amino acids long. Trimming removed 7 bases from V and 1 base from J, with 14 bases in between. Germline loops: CDR1 SNHLY, CDR2 FYNNEI.

V is TRBV18 and J is TRBJ2-7; the D gene is possibly TRBD1 (6 bases). The germline V and J ends were trimmed by 3 bases and 7 bases, with 16 bases remaining between them. Germline values: CDR1 KGHSH, CDR2 LQKENI. The CDR3 spans 14 residues. CDR3 sequence (DNA): TGTGCCAGCTCACCGCCCCGGGACACAGAAGAGCAGTACTTC. Its protein is CASSPPRDTEEQYF.

V and J are TRBV9 and TRBJ1-3; possible D gene TRBD1, 6 bases. Germline V gives CDR1 SGDLS, CDR2 YYNGEE. The CDR3 runs to 18 residues. V was pared by 1 base and J by 0 bases, with 17 bases between. This CDR3 is CASSVQSGGEVSGNTIYF. DNA of the CDR3: TGTGCCAGCAGCGTACAATCGGGGGGCGAAGTCTCTGGAAACACCATATATTTT.

This clone was counted once. The J gene is TRBJ1-6, the V gene TRBV3-1 (or the pseudogene TRBV3-2), with a possible D match to TRBD1 (5 bases). The V gene's germline CDR1 is LGHDT and CDR2 YNNKEL (reference sequence). This CDR3 spans 14 amino acids. V lost 7 bases, J lost 8 bases, and 15 bases lay in between. Here the CDR3 reads CASTSGGFHSPLHF. CDR3 bases: TGTGCCAGCACCTCCGGGGGATTTCATTCACCCCTCCACTTT.

V usage is TRBV5-1 and J usage is TRBJ2-6; 10 positions match TRBD2. Germline V gene sequence: CDR1 SGHRS, CDR2 YFSETQ. CDR3 size: 17 residues. Losses at the gene ends were 6 bases for V and 0 bases for J; bases not matched to a gene: 6. The chain's CDR3 is CASTALAGSSGANVLTF. CDR3 coding DNA: TGCGCCAGCACGGCACTAGCGGGGAGCTCTGGGGCCAACGTCCTGACTTTC.

The chain carries TRBV6-5 and TRBJ1-3; 7 bases are a match to TRBD1. The CDR3 contains 13 residues. Losses at the gene ends were 9 bases for V and 4 bases for J; bases not matched to a gene: 6. Germline assignment: CDR1 MNHEY and CDR2 SVGAGI. Here the CDR3 DNA reads TGTGCCAGTGTGAGGGGGCCCGGAAACACCATATATTTT. Protein sequence: CASVRGPGNTIYF.

The J gene is TRBJ2-3, the V gene TRBV19; 8 nucleotides match TRBD1. The CDR3 loop spans 14 amino acids. Germline V lookup: CDR1 LNHDA, CDR2 SQIVND (reference sequence). With V trimmed by 4 bases and J by 5 bases, 5 bases remained unmatched. In DNA form, the CDR3 reads TGTGCCAGTAGTAGGACAGGGCTAATAGATACGCAGTATTTT. Translation gives CASSRTGLIDTQYF.

The gene calls are TRBV11-2 and TRBJ2-5; the D gene is possibly TRBD2 (7 bases). The CDR3 totals 15 residues. CDR1 and CDR2 (germline): SGHAT, FQNNGV. The V end lost 4 bases, the J end lost 5 bases, and 17 bases lay between the germline ends. CDR3 amino acids: CASSSPRGGRETQYF. The CDR3 DNA sequence: TGTGCCAGCAGCTCCCCTAGGGGGGGTAGGGAGACCCAGTACTTC.

This clone showed up just once. The chain uses TRBV9 and TRBJ2-5; TRBD1 agrees at 8 bases. In germline, CDR1 is SGDLS, CDR2 YYNGEE. This CDR3 spans 15 amino acids. After removal of 0 bases from V and 5 bases from J, the junction contained 6 bases not matched to a gene. CDR3 region: CASSVEDRADETQYF. CDR3 sequence (DNA): TGTGCCAGCAGCGTAGAGGACAGGGCGGATGAGACCCAGTACTTC.

The chain is built from TRBV5-1 and TRBJ1-1; unclear D gene. V shed 4 bases and J shed 2 bases, with 12 bases lying between them. From germline, CDR1 is SGHRS and CDR2 YFSETQ. This CDR3 has 14 residues. CDR3 nucleotide sequence: TGCGCCAGCAGCCCGCAAGACACCAACACTGAAGCTTTCTTT. It translates to CASSPQDTNTEAFF. Looking up the rest from reference TRBV5-1 and TRBJ1-1 gives the full variable domain: KAGVTQTPRYLIKTRGQQVTLSCSPISGHRSVSWYQQTPGQGLQFLFEYFSETQRNKGNFPGRFSGRQFSNSRSEMNVSTLELGDSALYLCASSPQDTNTEAFFGQGTRLTVV.

As for this clone: At the DNA level, this CDR3 is encoded by other sequences in the same sample as well. The genes are TRBV12-3 or TRBV12-4 and TRBJ1-2; D perhaps matches TRBD1 (6 bases). The CDR3 runs to 12 residues. The V gene lost 1 base and the J gene lost 8 bases, with 8 bases spanning the gap. The CDR3 region has the DNA TGTGCCAGCAGTTTAGGCAGGGGAGGCTACACCTTC. Protein sequence: CASSLGRGGYTF.

The CDR3 nucleotides read TGTGCCAGCAGTCCCGAGAGCTCTGGGGCCAACGTCCTGACTTTC. It codes for CASSPESSGANVLTF. The V gene is TRBV28, the J gene TRBJ2-6, with D unclear. V was shortened by 5 bases and J by 0 bases, with 8 bases between the two germline ends. Germline CDR1 MDHEN, CDR2 SYDVKM. The length of the CDR3 is 15 residues.